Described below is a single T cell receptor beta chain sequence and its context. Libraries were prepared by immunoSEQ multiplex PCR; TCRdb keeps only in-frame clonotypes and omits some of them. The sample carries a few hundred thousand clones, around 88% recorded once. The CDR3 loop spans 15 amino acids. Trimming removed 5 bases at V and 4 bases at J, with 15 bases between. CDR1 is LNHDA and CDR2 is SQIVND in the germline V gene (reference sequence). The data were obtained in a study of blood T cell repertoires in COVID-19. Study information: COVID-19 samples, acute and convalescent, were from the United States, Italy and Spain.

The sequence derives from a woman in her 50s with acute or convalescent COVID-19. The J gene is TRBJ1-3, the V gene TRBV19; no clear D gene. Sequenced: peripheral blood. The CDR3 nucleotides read TGTGCCAGTAGTGCATCCAGGTCTTGGGGAAACACCATATATTTT. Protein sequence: CASSASRSWGNTIYF. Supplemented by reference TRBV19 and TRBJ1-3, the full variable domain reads DGGITQSPKYLFRKEGQNVTLSCEQNLNHDAMYWYRQDPGQGLRLIYYSQIVNDFQKGDIAEGYSVSREKKESFPLTVTSAQKNPTAFYLCASSASRSWGNTIYFGEGSWLTVV.